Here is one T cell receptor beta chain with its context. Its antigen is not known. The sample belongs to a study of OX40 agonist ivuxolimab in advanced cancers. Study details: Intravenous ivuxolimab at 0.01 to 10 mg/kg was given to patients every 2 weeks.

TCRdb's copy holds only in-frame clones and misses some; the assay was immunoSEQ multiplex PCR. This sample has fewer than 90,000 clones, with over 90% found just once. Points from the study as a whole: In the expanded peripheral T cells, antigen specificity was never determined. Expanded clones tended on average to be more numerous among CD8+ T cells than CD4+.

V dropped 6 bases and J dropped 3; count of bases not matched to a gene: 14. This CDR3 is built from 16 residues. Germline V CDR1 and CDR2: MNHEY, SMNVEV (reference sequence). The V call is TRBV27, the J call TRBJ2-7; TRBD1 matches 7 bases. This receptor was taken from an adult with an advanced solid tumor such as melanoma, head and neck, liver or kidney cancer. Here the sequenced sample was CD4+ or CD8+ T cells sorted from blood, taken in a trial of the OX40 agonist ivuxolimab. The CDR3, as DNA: TGTGCCAGCAGCTCGACAGGGCCAGTGACCATCTACGAGCAGTACTTC. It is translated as CASSSTGPVTIYEQYF.